This is a list of T cell receptor beta chains from one sample in a study of blood T cell repertoires in COVID-19. Data came from immunoSEQ multiplex PCR; TCRdb stores just in-frame clones and leaves some out. The sample has roughly 70,000 clones, approximately 80% seen once. Specimen: peripheral blood. All receptors come from an elderly woman with active or convalescent COVID-19. Each CDR3 is given with its conserved first and last residue. The D gene is left open where the match is weak. Only part of the rows carry a size: once, few, many, or a class if the clone is expanded.

d_gene: NA
v_gene: TRBV4-2
j_gene: TRBJ2-3
abundance: few
CDR3aa: CASSPYLAESTDTQYF
CDR3nt: TGTGCCAGCAGCCCTTACTTAGCGGAGAGCACAGATACGCAGTATTTT

d_gene: TRBD2
v_gene: TRBV7-9
j_gene: TRBJ2-4
abundance: NA
CDR3aa: CASSPRGGRGAKNIQYF
CDR3nt: TGTGCCAGCAGCCCCCGCGGGGGGCGGGGGGCCAAAAACATTCAGTACTTC

d_gene: NA
v_gene: TRBV19
j_gene: TRBJ1-5
abundance: NA
CDR3aa: CASSIVGGNQPQHF
CDR3nt: TGTGCCAGTAGTATAGTCGGGGGGAATCAGCCCCAGCATTTT

d_gene: NA
v_gene: TRBV27
j_gene: TRBJ1-4
abundance: NA
CDR3aa: CASSQQALLLNEKLFF
CDR3nt: TGTGCCAGCAGTCAACAGGCCCTACTACTTAATGAAAAACTGTTTTTT

d_gene: NA
v_gene: TRBV28
j_gene: TRBJ1-6
abundance: NA
CDR3aa: CASVLQENSPLHF
CDR3nt: TGTGCCAGTGTGTTGCAGGAAAATTCACCCCTCCACTTT

d_gene: TRBD1
v_gene: TRBV19
j_gene: TRBJ1-2
abundance: NA
CDR3aa: CASSTLSTNQGAGYTF
CDR3nt: TGTGCCAGTAGTACCCTATCAACTAACCAGGGGGCTGGCTACACCTTC

d_gene: TRBD1
v_gene: TRBV27
j_gene: TRBJ1-5
abundance: NA
CDR3aa: CASSTRQGVNQPQHF
CDR3nt: TGTGCCAGCAGTACACGACAGGGGGTCAATCAGCCCCAGCATTTT

d_gene: NA
v_gene: TRBV12-3/TRBV12-4
j_gene: TRBJ2-7
abundance: NA
CDR3aa: CASSYRDYEQYF
CDR3nt: TGTGCCAGCAGTTACCGGGACTACGAGCAGTACTTC

d_gene: TRBD2
v_gene: TRBV6-2/TRBV6-3
j_gene: TRBJ2-1
abundance: NA
CDR3aa: CASSRPAGGPYNEQFF
CDR3nt: TGTGCCAGCAGTCGGCCAGCGGGAGGGCCGTACAATGAGCAGTTCTTC

d_gene: NA
v_gene: TRBV7-2
j_gene: TRBJ1-6
abundance: once
CDR3aa: CASSLDPGDYNSPLHF
CDR3nt: TGTGCCAGCAGCTTAGATCCAGGGGATTATAATTCACCCCTCCACTTT

d_gene: TRBD2
v_gene: TRBV29-1
j_gene: TRBJ2-4
abundance: NA
CDR3aa: CSVVDRPGGNKNIQYF
CDR3nt: TGCAGCGTTGTCGACAGGCCGGGGGGGAACAAAAACATTCAGTACTTC